This T cell receptor (beta chain) originates from a study of blood T cell repertoires in COVID-19. The table lists this clone with a count of one. The CDR3 length is 16 residues. Per germline, CDR1 LNHDA and CDR2 SQIVND (reference sequence). The V gene end was trimmed by 8 bases and the J gene end by 0 bases; junction bases not matched to a gene: 5. The data were produced by immunoSEQ multiplex PCR, yet TCRdb's version contains in-frame clones alone and is incomplete. The sample has under 150,000 clones; approximately 83% are singletons. This receptor was obtained from a man aged 40-50 years with active or convalescent COVID-19. The gene calls are TRBV19 and TRBJ2-1; TRBD2 matches 12 bases. Sequencing input: peripheral blood. Written as DNA, the CDR3 is TGTGCCAGTGCTAGCGGGGGGGCTCCCTCCTACAATGAGCAGTTCTTC. Its translation: CASASGGAPSYNEQFF.